These 30 T cell receptor beta chains share one sample of origin, sequenced in a study of cytomegalovirus exposure and HLA in healthy donors. The PCR ran on 60 Vbeta and 13 Jbeta primers. Measured with immunoSEQ multiplex PCR; TCRdb has only the in-frame clones, and not every one. The data contain 250,000 or so clones, about nine tenths of them singletons. The sample was PBMCs. Source of these receptors: a girl aged 2 to 10 in good health and CMV-seronegative.

This clone was seen just once. The chain's CDR3 is CASSVLTNVNTGELFF. In nucleotides, the CDR3 is TGTGCCAGCAGCGTCCTGACAAATGTGAACACCGGGGAGCTGTTTTTT. The rearrangement joins TRBV9 to TRBJ2-2, with D unresolved. The CDR3 has 16 residues. The V gene's germline CDR1 is SGDLS and CDR2 YYNGEE. Trimming took 2 bases from V and 1 from J, leaving 12 bases between them.

This sequence joins TRBV6-1 and TRBJ2-7, with TRBD2 as a possible D gene (5 bases). V was shortened by 0 bases and J by 7 bases, with 22 bases between the two germline ends. Germline CDR1 is MNHNS and CDR2 is SASEGT. There are 17 residues in the CDR3. CDR3 residues: CASSEALLRARTGEQYF. In DNA, the CDR3 is TGTGCCAGCAGTGAAGCGCTTCTACGGGCTAGAACGGGAGAGCAGTACTTC.

The chain combines TRBV6-5 with TRBJ1-1; D ambiguous. Germline lookup yields CDR1 MNHEY and CDR2 SVGAGI. V was trimmed by 7 bases and J by 3 bases, leaving 15 bases between them. The CDR3 runs 14 residues. The CDR3 sequence: CASKERVGYTEAFF. CDR3 nucleotides: TGTGCCAGCAAGGAACGGGTTGGGTACACTGAAGCTTTCTTT.

The gene calls are TRBV18 and TRBJ2-1, with 15 bases identical to TRBD2. The trim removed 0 bases at V and 0 bases at J, leaving 6 bases unmatched. The germline gives CDR1 KGHSH, CDR2 LQKENI. The CDR3 totals 20 residues. CDR3 sequence (DNA): TGTGCCAGCTCACCACCGGGACTAGCGGGAGGACCGAGCTCCTACAATGAGCAGTTCTTC. This translates into CASSPPGLAGGPSSYNEQFF.

The genes are TRBV19 and TRBJ2-7, with D perhaps TRBD2 (6 bases). CDR1 LNHDA and CDR2 SQIVND come from the germline V gene (reference sequence). This CDR3 comprises 13 residues. Trimming shortened V by 10 bases and J by 0 bases, and 13 bases separated the two germline ends. The CDR3 loop reads CATTGTSSYEQYF. CDR3 sequence (DNA): TGTGCCACGACCGGGACTTCCTCCTACGAGCAGTACTTC.

The rearrangement joins TRBV29-1 to TRBJ1-1, with D tentatively TRBD1 (5 bases). This CDR3 contains 12 residues. V was trimmed by 6 bases and J by 1 base, leaving 9 bases between them. Germline CDR1 and CDR2: SQVTM and ANQGSEA. Here the CDR3 DNA reads TGCAGCGTAGACAGATCGAACACTGAAGCTTTCTTT. It translates to CSVDRSNTEAFF. Based on the CDR3 plus reference TRBV29-1 and TRBJ1-1, the full variable domain is SAVISQKPSRDICQRGTSLTIQCQVDSQVTMMFWYRQQPGQSLTLIATANQGSEATYESGFVIDKFPISRPNLTFSTLTVSNMSPEDSSIYLCSVDRSNTEAFFGQGTRLTVV.

The CDR3 is CASSFTGELFF. The CDR3 DNA reads TGCGCCAGCAGCTTTACAGGGGAGCTGTTTTTT. J is TRBJ2-2 and V is TRBV5-1; D gene unclear. Germline lookup yields CDR1 SGHRS and CDR2 YFSETQ. V shed 2 bases and J shed 8 bases, with 4 bases lying between them. CDR3 size: 11 residues. The full variable domain, with the rest looked up from reference TRBV5-1 and TRBJ2-2, is KAGVTQTPRYLIKTRGQQVTLSCSPISGHRSVSWYQQTPGQGLQFLFEYFSETQRNKGNFPGRFSGRQFSNSRSEMNVSTLELGDSALYLCASSFTGELFFGEGSRLTVL.

The chain carries TRBV19 and TRBJ2-2, with D perhaps TRBD2 (6 bases). V was shortened by 4 bases and J by 2 bases, with 11 bases between the two germline ends. Germline values: CDR1 LNHDA, CDR2 SQIVND (reference sequence). The CDR3 covers 15 residues. CDR3 nucleotides: TGTGCCAGTAGTACTGGACTAACAAACACCGGGGAGCTGTTTTTT. Its protein is CASSTGLTNTGELFF.

The chain is built from TRBV7-9 and TRBJ2-7; TRBD1 is a possible D gene (6 bases). In germline, CDR1 is SEHNR, CDR2 FQNEAQ (reference sequence). The CDR3 totals 15 residues. The V end lost 3 bases, the J end lost 0 bases, and 12 bases lay between the germline ends. The CDR3 is CASSFTGWSSYEQYF. The CDR3 bases are TGTGCCAGCAGCTTTACAGGGTGGAGCTCCTACGAGCAGTACTTC.

The CDR3 loop is CASSLWRTSGYNEQFF. CDR3 DNA: TGTGCCAGCAGTTTATGGCGGACTAGCGGGTACAATGAGCAGTTCTTC. This sequence joins TRBV27 and TRBJ2-1, with 11 bases identical to TRBD2. The germline gives CDR1 MNHEY, CDR2 SMNVEV (reference sequence). The CDR3 is made up of 16 amino acids. V shed 1 base, J shed 4 bases, and the junction held 3 bases outside the gene matches.

The rearrangement joins TRBV5-4 to TRBJ1-1; D unclear. V lost 4 bases and J 8 bases, leaving 12 bases between the germline ends. Germline-derived CDR1 and CDR2 are SGHNT and YYREEE (reference sequence). CDR3 length: 12 amino acids. CDR3 loop: CASSTGGGEAFF. CDR3 in DNA: TGTGCCAGCAGCACCGGAGGAGGAGAAGCTTTCTTT.

This chain uses TRBV11-3 with TRBJ1-5, with TRBD1 matching over 8 bases. Germline V gene data show CDR1 as SGHNT and CDR2 as YENEEA. After removal of 1 base from V and 2 bases from J, the junction contained 13 bases not matched to a gene. CDR3 length equals 19 residues. The CDR3, as DNA: TGTGCCAGCAGCTTAGTCGACAGGGGAGTAGAGCGTGGCAATCAGCCCCAGCATTTT. It is translated as CASSLVDRGVERGNQPQHF.

The rearrangement uses TRBV18 and TRBJ1-5, with D uncertain. Germline V CDR1 and CDR2: KGHSH, LQKENI. V lost 3 bases and J lost 4, with 7 bases in between. The CDR3 runs to 13 residues. CDR3 region: CASSPAENQPQHF. CDR3 DNA: TGTGCCAGCTCACCGGCGGAGAATCAGCCCCAGCATTTT.

The genes are TRBV7-9 and TRBJ2-6; D is uncertain. Germline V CDR1 and CDR2: SEHNR, FQNEAQ (reference sequence). V was clipped by 6 bases and J by 0 bases, with 3 bases between them. This CDR3 comprises 13 residues. CDR3 bases: TGTGCCAGCAGTTACTCTGGGGCCAACGTCCTGACTTTC. Residues: CASSYSGANVLTF.

This clone was counted once. The chain is built from TRBV10-3 and TRBJ1-3; unclear D gene. The ends were cut back, 4 bases at V and 4 bases at J, with 8 bases in the middle. The CDR3 runs 13 residues. Germline V gene sequence: CDR1 ENHRY, CDR2 SYGVKD. CDR3 nucleotide sequence: TGTGCCATCAGTGCAGGACTCGGAAACACCATATATTTT. Its protein is CAISAGLGNTIYF.

This clone was seen just once. The genes are TRBV14 and TRBJ1-1; a weak D match, TRBD1 (5 bases). With 0 bases removed from V and 4 bases from J, the gap between germline ends came to 12 bases. The CDR3 totals 15 residues. The germline CDR1 and CDR2 sequences are SGHDN and FVKESK. The DNA of the CDR3 is TGTGCCAGCAGCCAAGATGGGCAGGGCGGCACTGAAGCTTTCTTT. Protein product: CASSQDGQGGTEAFF.

The chain couples TRBV9 to TRBJ2-7, with 11 bases lining up with TRBD2. CDR3 length equals 16 residues. Germline trimming cut 4 bases from V and 6 bases from J; bases unmatched to any gene: 12. Per germline, CDR1 SGDLS and CDR2 YYNGEE. CDR3 region: CASSPPGLAGGGEQYF. For the CDR3, the DNA is TGTGCCAGCAGCCCCCCCGGCCTAGCGGGAGGTGGCGAGCAGTACTTC.

The chain couples TRBV7-9 to TRBJ2-1; 10 nucleotides match TRBD2. V lost 8 bases and J lost 2; bases outside the gene matches: 9. Germline V gene sequence: CDR1 SEHNR, CDR2 FQNEAQ (reference sequence). CDR3 length: 16 amino acids. In DNA, the CDR3 is TGTGCCAGCCGTCCTAGCGGGAGTATCACCTACAATGAGCAGTTCTTC. Protein product: CASRPSGSITYNEQFF.

The chain joins TRBV5-5 to TRBJ1-1, with no clear D. Germline V CDR1 and CDR2: SGHKS, YYEKEE (reference sequence). The CDR3 consists of 12 residues. The V gene lost 0 bases and the J gene lost 3 bases, with 3 bases spanning the gap. CDR3 sequence: CASSLADTEAFF. The CDR3 coding sequence is TGTGCCAGCAGCTTGGCGGACACTGAAGCTTTCTTT. Variable domain in full (rest from reference TRBV5-5 and TRBJ1-1): DAGVTQSPTHLIKTRGQQVTLRCSPISGHKSVSWYQQVLGQGPQFIFQYYEKEERGRGNFPDRFSARQFPNYSSELNVNALLLGDSALYLCASSLADTEAFFGQGTRLTVV.

The chain joins TRBV28 to TRBJ2-2; the D gene is possibly TRBD1 (6 bases). The CDR3 runs to 14 residues. Trimming removed 10 bases from V and 3 bases from J, with 15 bases in between. Germline V gene data show CDR1 as MDHEN and CDR2 as SYDVKM. For the CDR3, the DNA is TGTGCCATCAAAGGGGGTACGCACACCGGGGAGCTGTTTTTT. This gives the protein CAIKGGTHTGELFF.

This chain connects TRBV13 to TRBJ2-5; D is perhaps TRBD1 (6 bases). CDR1 is PRHDT and CDR2 is FYEKMQ in the germline V gene (reference sequence). V was trimmed by 4 bases and J by 2 bases, leaving 17 bases between them. This CDR3 has 16 residues. The DNA for the CDR3 is TGTGCCAGCAGCTCCCGACAGGAATTCCTTCAAGAGACCCAGTACTTC. It is translated as CASSSRQEFLQETQYF.

The chain recombines TRBV7-9 with TRBJ1-3, with 9 bases matching TRBD1. Germline V gene data show CDR1 as SEHNR and CDR2 as FQNEAQ (reference sequence). This CDR3 comprises 16 residues. Losses at the gene ends were 1 base for V and 0 bases for J; bases not matched to a gene: 1. In DNA form, the CDR3 reads TGTGCCAGCAGCTTAGGGACAGGGGTCTCTGGAAACACCATATATTTT. Amino acid sequence: CASSLGTGVSGNTIYF. Full variable domain (remainder filled in from reference TRBV7-9 and TRBJ1-3): DTGVSQNPRHKITKRGQNVTFRCDPISEHNRLYWYRQTLGQGPEFLTYFQNEAQLEKSRLLSDRFSAERPKGSFSTLEIQRTEQGDSAMYLCASSLGTGVSGNTIYFGEGSWLTVV.

This rearrangement joins TRBV27 to TRBJ2-5, with 9 positions matching TRBD2. Germline V gene sequence: CDR1 MNHEY, CDR2 SMNVEV (reference sequence). V shed 1 base, J shed 5 bases, and the junction held 5 bases outside the gene matches. CDR3 size: 15 residues. For the CDR3, the DNA is TGTGCCAGCAGTTTATTGAGCGCGGGGGGGGAGACCCAGTACTTC. Amino acid sequence: CASSLLSAGGETQYF.

J is TRBJ1-5 and V is TRBV6-1, with a weak D call TRBD1 (6 bases). V was clipped by 2 bases and J by 3 bases, with 11 bases between them. CDR3 length: 15 amino acids. Looked up from germline, CDR1 is MNHNS and CDR2 is SASEGT. The CDR3 loop is CASSENRVDNQPQHF. The CDR3 nucleotides read TGTGCCAGCAGTGAAAACAGGGTCGACAATCAGCCCCAGCATTTT.

The chain links TRBV5-8 to TRBJ2-5; tentative D call: TRBD1 (6 bases). Trimming removed 0 bases at V and 4 bases at J, with 13 bases between. The CDR3 is 15 amino acids. Germline lookup yields CDR1 SGHTS and CDR2 YDEGEE. In DNA form, the CDR3 reads TGTGCCAGCAGCTTGGGGGACACCCTACTAGAGACCCAGTACTTC. Its translation: CASSLGDTLLETQYF.

This chain connects TRBV6-4 to TRBJ2-7; 10 bases line up with TRBD1. Trimming took 5 bases from V and 2 from J; bases not matched to a gene: 3. Germline CDR1 is MRHNA and CDR2 is SNTAGT. The CDR3 runs 14 residues. CDR3 nucleotide sequence: TGTGCCAGCAGTCGGACAGGGGGAACCTACGAGCAGTACTTC. It is translated as CASSRTGGTYEQYF.

V gene TRBV18 combines with J gene TRBJ1-1; no clear D gene. The V end was cut by 2 bases, the J end by 10 bases, with 17 bases between. The CDR3 contains 14 residues. Germline V gives CDR1 KGHSH, CDR2 LQKENI. The CDR3 nucleotides are TGTGCCAGCTCACCAGAGGACGGGAGGGTTCGAGCTTTCTTT. Protein product: CASSPEDGRVRAFF.

The chain combines TRBV5-1 with TRBJ2-7, with D perhaps matching TRBD2 (6 bases). The V gene lost 0 bases and the J gene lost 4 bases, with 8 bases spanning the gap. Germline CDR1 reads SGHRS; CDR2 reads YFSETQ. This CDR3 is built from 13 residues. CDR3 sequence (DNA): TGCGCCAGCAGCTTGGCCCGGGGGTACGAGCAGTACTTC. It encodes CASSLARGYEQYF.

V and J are TRBV23-1 and TRBJ1-5, with D unresolved. TRBV23-1 falls under the ORF class, with uncertain function. Trimming removed 2 bases at V and 0 bases at J, with 11 bases between. The length of the CDR3 is 16 residues. CDR3 in amino acids: CASSQGEQHSNQPQHF. In DNA form, the CDR3 reads TGCGCCAGCAGTCAAGGGGAGCAGCATAGCAATCAGCCCCAGCATTTT.

Of note for this clone: An end of the junction does not agree with germline; a read error may underlie this. Distinct nucleotide sequences in the sample also encode this CDR3. The V call is TRBV5-4, the J call TRBJ1-6, with 11 bases fitting TRBD1. CDR1 and CDR2 (germline): SGHNT, YYREEE (reference sequence). There are 17 residues in the CDR3. The CDR3 DNA reads TGCGCCAGCAGCTTTAGCATCGGACAGGGGGCAAATTCACCCCTCCACTTT. Translation gives CASSFSIGQGANSPLHF.